The source of this TCR beta chain is a study of blood T cell repertoires in COVID-19. At the level of the study: Both acute and convalescent COVID-19 samples were obtained from the United States, Italy and Spain. PBMCs, B-cell-depleted T cells, or T cells provided the cDNA or gDNA that made up the material.

CDR3 length equals 15 residues. The V segment lost 6 bases and the J segment 0 bases; nucleotides outside the gene matches: 5. Germline V gives CDR1 SNHLY, CDR2 FYNNEI. Original handling: By means of reference gene primer amplification, nucleated cell counts were estimated. Assay used: immunoSEQ multiplex PCR; TCRdb lists only in-frame clones, some missing. For V, J and clone size, that table is used; D and trimming come from the DNA. The sample consists of about 26,000 clones, around four fifths of them appearing once. The chain carries TRBV2 and TRBJ1-3; 7 bases are a match to TRBD1. The specimen was peripheral blood. The origin of this receptor is a man older than 75 with active or convalescent COVID-19. CDR3 region: CASRKDRSSGNTIYF. As DNA, the CDR3 is TGTGCCAGCAGGAAGGACAGGAGCTCTGGAAACACCATATATTTT.